The rows below give T cell receptor beta chains drawn from one sample of a study of shared clonotypes between healthy human individuals. This table comes from immunoSEQ multiplex PCR, and its TCRdb copy is limited to in-frame clones, with some not included. The profile shows millions of clones, about 95% of them singletons. Sequenced sample: naive CD8+ T cells sorted from blood. The receptors derive from a man younger than 30 in good health. Each CDR3 is given with its conserved first and last residue. D genes are given only for firm matches. Expanded clones are given a class, and other clones once, few, many or no size at all.

TRBJ2-7,-,-,TRBV6-5,TGTGCCAGCAGTTACTCAGACAGGCACGAGCAGTACTTC,CASSYSDRHEQYF
TRBJ1-5,-,-,TRBV4-1,TGCGCCAGCAGCCAAGATCCCTGGAGCAATCAGCCCCAGCATTTT,CASSQDPWSNQPQHF
TRBJ2-3,TRBD1,-,TRBV6-4,TGTGCCAGCAGTGAAGACGGGACAGCTAAAGATACGCAGTATTTT,CASSEDGTAKDTQYF
TRBJ2-3,-,-,TRBV27,TGTGCCAGCAGTACCACGGGAGTCCCAGATACGCAGTATTTT,CASSTTGVPDTQYF
TRBJ1-1,-,-,TRBV2,TGTGCCAGCAGTGAGGGTATTGAAGCTTTCTTT,CASSEGIEAFF
TRBJ2-5,TRBD1,-,TRBV5-6,TGTGCCAGCAGCTTGGCAACGGGACAGGAGACCCAGTACTTC,CASSLATGQETQYF
TRBJ2-2,-,-,TRBV25-1,TGTGCCAGCAGTGATTCGTACACCGGGGAGCTGTTTTTT,CASSDSYTGELFF
TRBJ2-2,-,-,TRBV6-5,TGTGCCAGCAGTGACAGCCTGAACACCGGGGAGCTGTTTTTT,CASSDSLNTGELFF
TRBJ2-5,-,-,TRBV2,TGTGCCAGCGTTAGTCCGGGACCGGACGACACCCAGTACTTC,CASVSPGPDDTQYF
TRBJ1-2,-,once,TRBV19,TGTGCCAGCGTTGACCCCTCTCTCTATGGCTACACCTTC,CASVDPSLYGYTF
TRBJ2-2,TRBD1,-,TRBV7-8,TGTGCCAGCAGCCTAGGGACAGTGAACACCGGGGAGCTGTTTTTT,CASSLGTVNTGELFF
TRBJ1-2,-,-,TRBV5-3,TGTGCCAGAAGCTTGGTACGGGGGAACTATGGCTACACCTTC,CARSLVRGNYGYTF
TRBJ2-7,-,-,TRBV2,TGTGCCAGCACGAGAACATTCAGCTCCTACGAGCAGTACTTC,CASTRTFSSYEQYF
TRBJ1-4,-,once,TRBV21-1,TGTGCCAGCAGCAAAAATCGAGGTCCCGGTGGAGAAAAACTGTTTTTT,CASSKNRGPGGEKLFF
TRBJ1-1,TRBD1,-,TRBV5-4,TGTGCCAGCAGCTGGGAGACAGGGGGCCGAACTGAAGCTTTCTTT,CASSWETGGRTEAFF
TRBJ2-7,TRBD2,-,TRBV2,TGTGCCGGACTAGCGGGAGATGGCTACGAGCAGTACTTC,CAGLAGDGYEQYF
TRBJ2-7,-,-,TRBV13,TGTGCCAGCAGCCATACGACAGGATACTACGAGCAGTACTTC,CASSHTTGYYEQYF
TRBJ1-4,-,-,TRBV5-6,TGTGCCAGCAGCTTGACCCTAACTGAGGGGAATAATGAAAAACTGTTTTTT,CASSLTLTEGNNEKLFF
TRBJ2-7,-,-,TRBV6-4,TGTGCCAGCAGCACCAAAGTCAGGTACTTCTCCTACGAGCAGTACTTC,CASSTKVRYFSYEQYF
TRBJ2-5,-,-,TRBV21-1,TGTGCCAGCAGCAAAGCACAAAGTCCCTCGGCGGAGACCCAGTACTTC,CASSKAQSPSAETQYF
TRBJ2-1,-,once,TRBV12-5,TGTGCTAGTGGTTTGGTATGGGGGACTGAGCAGTTCTTC,CASGLVWGTEQFF
TRBJ2-7,TRBD2,once,TRBV13,TGTGCCAGCAGCTTAGGACTAGCGGACTCCTACGAGCAGTACTTC,CASSLGLADSYEQYF
TRBJ2-1,-,-,TRBV5-1,TGCGCCAGCAGCTATGACAGCTTCCCCGGTAAGGAGGGTTACAATGAGCAGTTCTTC,CASSYDSFPGKEGYNEQFF
TRBJ1-1,-,once,TRBV19,TGTGCCAGTAATATAGGGGCGAACACTGAAGCTTTCTTT,CASNIGANTEAFF
TRBJ1-1,TRBD1,-,TRBV7-9,TGTGCCAGCAGCTTAAGCGCGACAGGGGGCCCTGAAGCTTTCTTT,CASSLSATGGPEAFF
TRBJ1-5,-,-,TRBV28,TGTGCCAGCAGTTTCCACCCAGGGGGCAATCAGCCCCAGCATTTT,CASSFHPGGNQPQHF
TRBJ2-7,-,-,TRBV9,TGTGCCAGCAGCGTAGTGGCAGGGGAGAGTAAGAAGCAGTACTTC,CASSVVAGESKKQYF
TRBJ2-7,-,-,TRBV19,TGTGCCAGTAGTTTTGAGAGAGTCCCTCCCTACGAGCAGTACTTC,CASSFERVPPYEQYF
TRBJ2-7,-,-,TRBV5-1,TGCGCCAGCAGCTTGGCCCAAGGAAACGAGCAGTACTTC,CASSLAQGNEQYF
TRBJ2-1,-,-,TRBV19,TGTGCCAGTGGGGGTTACAATGAGCAGTTCTTC,CASGGYNEQFF
TRBJ2-2,-,-,TRBV5-1,TGCGCCAGCAGCTTTGTCGGGGAGCTGTTTTTT,CASSFVGELFF
TRBJ2-1,-,-,TRBV7-2,TGTGCCAGCAGCTCGCCGGTTTTAGGGACACAAAATGAGCAGTTCTTC,CASSSPVLGTQNEQFF
TRBJ2-1,-,-,TRBV7-7,TGTGCTAGCAGCCCCCTGGGCGTATACAATGAGCAGTTCTTC,CASSPLGVYNEQFF
TRBJ1-1,TRBD1,-,TRBV29-1,TGCAGCGTACATACCGGACAGGGGGGCACTGAAGCTTTCTTT,CSVHTGQGGTEAFF
TRBJ2-1,-,-,TRBV23-1,TGCGCCAGCAGTCATGACCCGGGACGCCACTACAATGAGCAGTTCTTC,CASSHDPGRHYNEQFF
TRBJ1-2,-,-,TRBV19,TGTGCCAGTAGTATAGTAGCGGGGGACTATGGCTACACCTTC,CASSIVAGDYGYTF
TRBJ2-2,TRBD1,-,TRBV7-9,TGTGCCAGCATCACAGGGGCCGGGGAGCTGTTTTTT,CASITGAGELFF
TRBJ1-6,-,-,TRBV27,TGTGCCAGCAGTACCTACAGGGAGGGTGAGGCGGCCCTCCACTTT,CASSTYREGEAALHF
TRBJ1-1,-,once,TRBV18,TGTGCCAGCTCTCGCAACCTCCGTACGACTGAAGCTTTCTTT,CASSRNLRTTEAFF
TRBJ2-5,-,-,TRBV5-1,TGCGCCAGCAGCTTGGAAGGACAGAAGTGGGAAGAGACCCAGTACTTC,CASSLEGQKWEETQYF
TRBJ1-4,-,-,TRBV27,TGTGCCAGCAGTTCAGAAACAACTAATGAAAAACTGTTTTTT,CASSSETTNEKLFF
TRBJ2-7,-,-,TRBV11-2,TGTGCCAGCAGCCCGGCGAGGGGAGGTGGCTACGAGCAGTACTTC,CASSPARGGGYEQYF
TRBJ1-2,TRBD1,-,TRBV7-9,TGTGCCAGCAGCTTCAGTGGGGGGACAGGTCAAATATATGGCTACACCTTC,CASSFSGGTGQIYGYTF
TRBJ1-1,-,-,TRBV5-1,TGCGCCAGCAGCTTGGCAGAGGACATTTCTTCTGAAGCTTTCTTT,CASSLAEDISSEAFF
TRBJ2-7,-,once,TRBV7-6,TGTGCCAGCAGCTTAGATCCGGGAGACTCCTACGAGCAGTACTTC,CASSLDPGDSYEQYF
TRBJ2-7,-,-,TRBV7-2,TGTGCCAGCAGCCTCACCTACGAGCAGTACTTC,CASSLTYEQYF
TRBJ2-2,-,-,TRBV27,TGTGCCAGCAGTTTGTCCACCGGGGAGCTGTTTTTT,CASSLSTGELFF
TRBJ1-1,-,-,TRBV28,TGTGCCAGCAGTTCTGGTCCGAACACTGAAGCTTTCTTT,CASSSGPNTEAFF
TRBJ2-3,TRBD1,-,TRBV10-2,TGCGCCAGCAGTGAGTGGACAGGGGGCGCAGGGGATACGCAGTATTTT,CASSEWTGGAGDTQYF
TRBJ2-5,-,-,TRBV10-2,TGCGCCAGCATGTCCTTTGTCAGGGGTCAAACAAACCAAGAGACCCAGTACTTC,CASMSFVRGQTNQETQYF
TRBJ2-1,TRBD1,-,TRBV5-4,TGTGCCAGCAGCGGCCGGGACAGGCCGCATGAGCAGTTCTTC,CASSGRDRPHEQFF
TRBJ2-7,TRBD2,-,TRBV4-3,TGCGCCAGCAGCCAAGAAAGCGGGAGGATGGCCTACGAGCAGTACTTC,CASSQESGRMAYEQYF
TRBJ1-6,-,-,TRBV4-1,TGCGCCAGCAGCCAAGATCATCCGGGGGCGCTTAATTCACCCCTCCACTTT,CASSQDHPGALNSPLHF
TRBJ1-1,-,once,TRBV7-9,TGTGCCAGCAGCGCCGGGACTGGTGAAGCTTTCTTT,CASSAGTGEAFF
TRBJ2-2,-,-,TRBV29-1,TGCAGTGTCATCATCAGGAACACCGGGGAGCTGTTTTTT,CSVIIRNTGELFF
TRBJ2-7,TRBD1,once,TRBV10-1,TGCGCCAGCAGCCCTACCGGGACAGGGACTAACGAGCAGTACTTC,CASSPTGTGTNEQYF
TRBJ2-1,TRBD2,once,TRBV10-3,TGTGCCATTGGGACTAGCGGCTACAATGAGCAGTTCTTC,CAIGTSGYNEQFF
TRBJ2-5,-,-,TRBV6-6,TGTGCCAGCAGTCAAACGGGAGTTGGAGAGACCCAGTACTTC,CASSQTGVGETQYF
TRBJ2-7,-,-,TRBV6-5,TGTGCCACGACTTTAGGGCACGAGCAGTACTTC,CATTLGHEQYF
TRBJ2-7,TRBD2,-,TRBV2,TGTGCCAGCCCGGCCCTAGCGGGAGCGCTTCACGAGCAGTACTTC,CASPALAGALHEQYF